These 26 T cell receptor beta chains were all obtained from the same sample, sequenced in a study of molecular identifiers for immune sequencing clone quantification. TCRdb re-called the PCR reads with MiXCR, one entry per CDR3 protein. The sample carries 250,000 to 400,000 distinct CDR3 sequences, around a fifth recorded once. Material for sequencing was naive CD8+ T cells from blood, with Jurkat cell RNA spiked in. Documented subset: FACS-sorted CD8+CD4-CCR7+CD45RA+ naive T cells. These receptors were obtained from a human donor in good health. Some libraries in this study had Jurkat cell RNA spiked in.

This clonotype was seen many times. CDR3: CASSIGVASGYEQYF. For the CDR3, the DNA is TGTGCCAGTAGTATAGGAGTCGCTAGCGGGTACGAGCAGTACTTC. V usage is TRBV19 and J usage is TRBJ2-7; TRBD2 matches at 8 bases. This CDR3 has 15 amino acids. Germline values: CDR1 LNHDA, CDR2 SQIVND (reference sequence). V shed 1 base, J shed 4 bases, and the junction held 6 bases outside the gene matches.

CDR3 nucleotides: TGTGCCAGCAGCGGGGATGTTGGGGGTGCCTACAATGAGCAGTTCTTC. This gives the protein CASSGDVGGAYNEQFF. The V call is TRBV7-6, the J call TRBJ2-1; TRBD1 or TRBD2 may be the D gene (5 bases each). Per the germline V gene, CDR1 is SGHVS and CDR2 is FNYEAQ. V gave up 5 bases and J gave up 2 bases, with 16 bases separating them. The CDR3 is 16 residues long.

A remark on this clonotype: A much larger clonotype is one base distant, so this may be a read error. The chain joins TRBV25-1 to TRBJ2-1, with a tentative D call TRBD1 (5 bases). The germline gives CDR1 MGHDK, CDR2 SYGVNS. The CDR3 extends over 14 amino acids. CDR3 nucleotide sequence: TGTGGCAGCAGTGAATTAGAACACAGGCACGAGCAGTTCTTC. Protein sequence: CGSSELEHRHEQFF.

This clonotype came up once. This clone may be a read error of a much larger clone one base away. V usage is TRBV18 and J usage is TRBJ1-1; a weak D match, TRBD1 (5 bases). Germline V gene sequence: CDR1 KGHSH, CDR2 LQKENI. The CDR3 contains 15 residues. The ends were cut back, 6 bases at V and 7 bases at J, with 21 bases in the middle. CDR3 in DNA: TGTGCCAGCTCCGGAGCCGGGACCGTCGACATTGAAGCTTTCTTT. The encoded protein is CASSGAGTVDIEAFF.

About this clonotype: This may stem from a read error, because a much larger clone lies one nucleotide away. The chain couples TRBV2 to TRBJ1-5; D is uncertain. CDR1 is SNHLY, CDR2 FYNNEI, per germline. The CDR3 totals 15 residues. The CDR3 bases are TGTGCCAGCAATGAATTCGACGGATCCAATCAGCCCCAGCATTTT. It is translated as CASNEFDGSNQPQHF.

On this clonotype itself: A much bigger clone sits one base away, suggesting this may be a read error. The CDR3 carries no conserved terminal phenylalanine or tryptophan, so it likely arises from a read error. CDR3 DNA: TGCGCCAGCAGCCTCCTCTACGCTCAGCGCGCAGGGGCCAACGTCCTGACTCTC. This translates into CASSLLYAQRAGANVLTL. The chain recombines TRBV5-1 with TRBJ2-6; D is unresolved. The CDR3 loop spans 18 amino acids. The germline V and J ends were trimmed by 4 bases and 4 bases, with 21 bases remaining between them. The germline CDR1 and CDR2 sequences are SGHRS and YFSETQ.

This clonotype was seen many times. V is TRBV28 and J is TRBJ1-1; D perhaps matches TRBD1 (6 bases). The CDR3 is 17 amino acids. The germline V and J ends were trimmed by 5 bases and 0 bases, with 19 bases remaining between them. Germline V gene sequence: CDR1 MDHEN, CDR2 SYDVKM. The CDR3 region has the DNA TGTGCCAGCAGTCACCGAGGAGGGGGGAGCATGAACACTGAAGCTTTCTTT. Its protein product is CASSHRGGGSMNTEAFF.

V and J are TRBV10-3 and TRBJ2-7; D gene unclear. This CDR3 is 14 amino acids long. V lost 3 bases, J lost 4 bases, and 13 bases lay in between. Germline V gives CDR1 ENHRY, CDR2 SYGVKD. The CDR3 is CAISDRVLRYEQYF. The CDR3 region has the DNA TGTGCCATCAGTGATCGAGTCCTGAGATACGAGCAGTACTTC.

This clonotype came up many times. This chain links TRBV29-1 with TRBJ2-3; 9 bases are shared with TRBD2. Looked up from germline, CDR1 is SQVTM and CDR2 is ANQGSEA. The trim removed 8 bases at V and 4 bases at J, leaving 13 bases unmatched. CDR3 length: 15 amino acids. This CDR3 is CSCSATLAGSDTQYF. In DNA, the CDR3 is TGCAGCTGTTCCGCTACGCTAGCGGGGTCAGATACGCAGTATTTT.

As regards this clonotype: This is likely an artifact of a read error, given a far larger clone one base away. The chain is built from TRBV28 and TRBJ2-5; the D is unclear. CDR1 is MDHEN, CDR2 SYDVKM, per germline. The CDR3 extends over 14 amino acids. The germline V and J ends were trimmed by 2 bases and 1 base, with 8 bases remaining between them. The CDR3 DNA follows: TGTGCCAGCAGTTTAACATGGGGCCAAGAGACCCAGTACTTC. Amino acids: CASSLTWGQETQYF.

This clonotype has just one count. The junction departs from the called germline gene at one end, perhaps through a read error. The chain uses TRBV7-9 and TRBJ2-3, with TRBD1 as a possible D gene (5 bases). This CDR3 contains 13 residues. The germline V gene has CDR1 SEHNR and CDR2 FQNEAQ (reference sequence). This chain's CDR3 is CASSLAGADTQCF. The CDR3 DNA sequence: TGTGCCAGCAGCTTAGCAGGGGCAGATACGCAGTGTTTT.

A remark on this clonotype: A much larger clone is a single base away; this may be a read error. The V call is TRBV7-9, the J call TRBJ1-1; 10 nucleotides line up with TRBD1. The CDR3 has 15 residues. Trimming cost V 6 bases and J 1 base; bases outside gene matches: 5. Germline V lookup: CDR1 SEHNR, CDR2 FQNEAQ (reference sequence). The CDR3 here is CASSYGTGENTEAFF. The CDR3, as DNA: TGTGCCAGCAGTTACGGGACAGGGGAGAACACTGAAGCTTTCTTT.

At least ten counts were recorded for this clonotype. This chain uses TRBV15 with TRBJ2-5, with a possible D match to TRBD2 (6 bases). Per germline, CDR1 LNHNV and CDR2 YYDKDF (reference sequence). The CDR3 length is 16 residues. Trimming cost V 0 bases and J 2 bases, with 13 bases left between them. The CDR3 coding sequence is TGTGCCACCAGCAGAGATTTCGGAGGGGAACAAGAGACCCAGTACTTC. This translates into CATSRDFGGEQETQYF.

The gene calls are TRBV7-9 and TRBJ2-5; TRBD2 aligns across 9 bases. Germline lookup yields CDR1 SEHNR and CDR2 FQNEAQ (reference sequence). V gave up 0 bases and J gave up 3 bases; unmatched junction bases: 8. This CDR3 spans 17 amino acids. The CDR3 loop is CASSLARASGKEETQYF. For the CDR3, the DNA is TGTGCCAGCAGCTTAGCGCGCGCTAGCGGGAAGGAAGAGACCCAGTACTTC.

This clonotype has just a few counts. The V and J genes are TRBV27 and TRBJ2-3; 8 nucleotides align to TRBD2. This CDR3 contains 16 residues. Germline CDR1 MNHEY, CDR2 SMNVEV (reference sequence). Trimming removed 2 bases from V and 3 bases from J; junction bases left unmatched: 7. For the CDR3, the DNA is TGTGCCAGCAGTTTAAGGCGCGGGGGGTTAACAGATACGCAGTATTTT. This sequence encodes CASSLRRGGLTDTQYF.

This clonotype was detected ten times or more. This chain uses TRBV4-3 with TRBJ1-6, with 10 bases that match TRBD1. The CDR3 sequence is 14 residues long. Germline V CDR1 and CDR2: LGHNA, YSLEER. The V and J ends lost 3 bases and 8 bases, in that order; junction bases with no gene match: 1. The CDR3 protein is CASSQGQGYSPLHF. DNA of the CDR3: TGCGCCAGCAGCCAGGGACAGGGGTATTCACCCCTCCACTTT.

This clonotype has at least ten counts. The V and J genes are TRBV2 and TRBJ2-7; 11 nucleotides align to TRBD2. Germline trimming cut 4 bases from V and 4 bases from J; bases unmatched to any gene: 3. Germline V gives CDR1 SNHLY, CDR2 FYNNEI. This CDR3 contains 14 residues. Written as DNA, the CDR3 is TGTGCCAGCAGTGCCGGGACTAGCGGTTACGAGCAGTACTTC. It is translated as CASSAGTSGYEQYF.

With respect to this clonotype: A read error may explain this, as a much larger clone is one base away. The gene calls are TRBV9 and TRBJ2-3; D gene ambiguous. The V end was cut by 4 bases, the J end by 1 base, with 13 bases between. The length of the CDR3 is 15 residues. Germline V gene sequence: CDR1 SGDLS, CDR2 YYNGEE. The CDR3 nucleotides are TGTGCCAGCAGCTTCAACTGGGTAGGCACAGATACGCAGTATTTT. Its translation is CASSFNWVGTDTQYF.

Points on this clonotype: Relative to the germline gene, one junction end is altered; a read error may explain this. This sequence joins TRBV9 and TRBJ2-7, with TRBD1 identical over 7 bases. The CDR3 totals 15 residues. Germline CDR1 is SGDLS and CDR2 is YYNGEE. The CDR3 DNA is TGTACCAGCAGCGTTACAGGGGCCACCGGGTACGAGCAGTACTTC. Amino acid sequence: CTSSVTGATGYEQYF.

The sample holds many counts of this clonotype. DNA of the CDR3: TGTGCCAGCAGGGGTTACACCGGGGAGCTGTTTTTT. Amino acids: CASRGYTGELFF. V gene TRBV12-3 or TRBV12-4 combines with J gene TRBJ2-2; D remains unclear. Trimming stripped 6 bases from V and 3 bases from J, with 5 bases between. The CDR3 loop spans 12 amino acids.

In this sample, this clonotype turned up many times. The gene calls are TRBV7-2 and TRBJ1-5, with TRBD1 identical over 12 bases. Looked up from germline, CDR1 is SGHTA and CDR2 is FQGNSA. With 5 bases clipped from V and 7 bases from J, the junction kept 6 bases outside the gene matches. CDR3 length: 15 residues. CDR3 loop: CASSTGTGGRQPQHF. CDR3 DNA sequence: TGTGCCAGCAGCACCGGGACAGGGGGCCGGCAGCCCCAGCATTTT.

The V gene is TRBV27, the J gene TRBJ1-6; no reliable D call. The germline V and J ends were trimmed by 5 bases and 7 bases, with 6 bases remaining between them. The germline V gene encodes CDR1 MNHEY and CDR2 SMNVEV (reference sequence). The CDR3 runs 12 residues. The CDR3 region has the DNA TGTGCCAGCAGTATCTTGAATTCACCCCTCCACTTT. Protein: CASSILNSPLHF.

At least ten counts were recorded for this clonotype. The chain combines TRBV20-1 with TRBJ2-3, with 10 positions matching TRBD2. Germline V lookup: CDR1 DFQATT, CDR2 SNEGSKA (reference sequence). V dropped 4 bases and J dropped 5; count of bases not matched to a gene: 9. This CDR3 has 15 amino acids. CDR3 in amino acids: CSAIVLAGVVDTQYF. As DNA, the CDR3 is TGCAGTGCTATAGTCCTAGCGGGGGTGGTAGATACGCAGTATTTT.

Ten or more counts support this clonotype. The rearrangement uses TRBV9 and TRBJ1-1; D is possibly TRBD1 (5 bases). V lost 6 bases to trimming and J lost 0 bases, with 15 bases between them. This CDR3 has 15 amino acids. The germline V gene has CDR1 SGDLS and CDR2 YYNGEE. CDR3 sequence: CASTVTGAMNTEAFF. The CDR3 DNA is TGTGCCAGCACCGTTACCGGGGCAATGAACACTGAAGCTTTCTTT.

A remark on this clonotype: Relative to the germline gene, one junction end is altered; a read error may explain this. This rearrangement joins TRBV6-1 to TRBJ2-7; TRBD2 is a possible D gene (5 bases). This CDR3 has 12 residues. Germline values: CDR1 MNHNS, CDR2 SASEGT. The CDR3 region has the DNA TGTGCCGGCAGGACTGCGAGCTACGAGCAGTACTTC. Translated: CAGRTASYEQYF.

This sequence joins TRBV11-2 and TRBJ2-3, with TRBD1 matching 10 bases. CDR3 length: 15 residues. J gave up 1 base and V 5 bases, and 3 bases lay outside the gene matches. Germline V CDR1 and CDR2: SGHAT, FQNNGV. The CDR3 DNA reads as TGTGCCAGCAGCGCCGGGACAGGGGGCACAGATACGCAGTATTTT. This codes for CASSAGTGGTDTQYF.